The 31 T cell receptor beta chains below all came from one sample that was sequenced in a study of shared clonotypes between healthy human individuals. Assay: immunoSEQ multiplex PCR; the TCRdb copy retains only in-frame clones and omits some. Here the sample spans hundreds of thousands of clones, about three quarters being singletons. Sample: memory CD4+ T cells sorted from blood. The sample's subset: CD45RA-negative fraction. Receptor source: a woman in her thirties in good health.

V gene TRBV10-3 combines with J gene TRBJ2-1, with TRBD2 as a possible D gene (6 bases). CDR3 length: 13 residues. Looked up from germline, CDR1 is ENHRY and CDR2 is SYGVKD. V lost 2 bases and J 8 bases, leaving 10 bases between the germline ends. The DNA for the CDR3 is TGTGCCATCAGTGAGAAACTAGCCTATGAGCAGTTCTTC. Protein sequence: CAISEKLAYEQFF.

The genes are TRBV28 and TRBJ1-5; 7 bases map to TRBD1. The V and J ends lost 3 bases and 6 bases, in that order; junction bases with no gene match: 8. The CDR3 has 15 amino acids. CDR1 is MDHEN and CDR2 is SYDVKM in the germline V gene. This chain's CDR3 is CASSFPTGDGQPQHF. The CDR3 DNA follows: TGTGCCAGCAGTTTCCCCACAGGGGATGGTCAGCCCCAGCATTTT.

J is TRBJ1-5 and V is TRBV19; D remains ambiguous. The CDR3 covers 15 residues. The ends were cut back, 4 bases at V and 1 base at J, with 11 bases in the middle. CDR1 and CDR2 from the germline V gene are LNHDA and SQIVND (reference sequence). As DNA, the CDR3 is TGTGCCAGTAGTAACCAGATGAGGAGCAATCAGCCCCAGCATTTT. Protein product: CASSNQMRSNQPQHF.

This chain links TRBV25-1 with TRBJ2-5; a weak D match, TRBD1 (5 bases). The germline V and J ends were trimmed by 8 bases and 5 bases, with 12 bases remaining between them. The CDR3 is 12 amino acids. Germline V lookup: CDR1 MGHDK, CDR2 SYGVNS. CDR3 protein: CASQGFWETQYF. In DNA form, the CDR3 reads TGTGCCAGCCAGGGATTTTGGGAGACCCAGTACTTC.

The rearrangement links TRBV2 to TRBJ2-7; D unresolved. The CDR3 extends over 14 amino acids. Trimming left V 4 bases short and J 6 bases short, with 16 bases between. In germline, CDR1 is SNHLY, CDR2 FYNNEI. The chain's CDR3 is CASSVSADGVEQYF. In DNA, the CDR3 is TGTGCCAGCAGTGTATCGGCGGATGGGGTCGAGCAGTACTTC.

The rearrangement uses TRBV7-8 and TRBJ2-1, with D hard to call. V shed 4 bases and J shed 2 bases, with 12 bases lying between them. The CDR3 contains 15 residues. Looked up from germline, CDR1 is SGHVS and CDR2 is FQNEAQ. The CDR3 nucleotides read TGTGCCAGCAGCTCCGGGTCGTCCACCTACAATGAGCAGTTCTTC. Encoded protein: CASSSGSSTYNEQFF.

This chain links TRBV5-8 with TRBJ2-7; the D gene is possibly TRBD2 (5 bases). CDR1 and CDR2 (germline): SGHTS, YDEGEE. The CDR3 covers 14 residues. V lost 2 bases to trimming and J lost 1 base, with 10 bases between them. CDR3 DNA: TGTGCCAGCAGCTTAGGGAGAAGATCCTACGAGCAGTACTTC. This sequence encodes CASSLGRRSYEQYF.

CDR3 sequence: CASSFLVDNEQFF. In nucleotides, the CDR3 is TGTGCCAGCAGCTTTCTCGTCGACAATGAGCAGTTCTTC. The V and J genes are TRBV11-2 and TRBJ2-1, with D unclear. Germline V gives CDR1 SGHAT, CDR2 FQNNGV. The V end was cut by 3 bases, the J end by 5 bases, with 8 bases between. This CDR3 contains 13 residues.

The chain joins TRBV28 to TRBJ2-7; TRBD1 aligns across 8 bases. The CDR3 runs to 15 residues. Unmatched junction bases numbered 10, after V lost 5 bases and J lost 4 bases. The V gene's germline CDR1 is MDHEN and CDR2 SYDVKM. Here the CDR3 DNA reads TGTGCCAGCAGTGCGACCGGGACAGGACTATACGAGCAGTACTTC. The encoded protein is CASSATGTGLYEQYF. Drawing the rest from reference TRBV28 and TRBJ2-7, the complete variable domain is DVKVTQSSRYLVKRTGEKVFLECVQDMDHENMFWYRQDPGLGLRLIYFSYDVKMKEKGDIPEGYSVSREKKERFSLILESASTNQTSMYLCASSATGTGLYEQYFGPGTRLTVT.

The rearrangement links TRBV27 to TRBJ1-3, with D maybe TRBD1 (5 bases). The CDR3 is 14 amino acids. Germline V CDR1 and CDR2: MNHEY, SMNVEV (reference sequence). The V end lost 5 bases, the J end lost 3 bases, and 11 bases lay between the germline ends. CDR3 region: CASSPRGFGNTIYF. The CDR3 coding sequence is TGTGCCAGCAGTCCCCGGGGGTTTGGAAACACCATATATTTT.

The gene calls are TRBV2 and TRBJ1-2, with D maybe TRBD1 (6 bases). The germline CDR1 and CDR2 sequences are SNHLY and FYNNEI. The CDR3 contains 16 residues. Trimming stripped 4 bases from V and 0 bases from J, with 15 bases between. CDR3 loop: CASSAGHRNSNYGYTF. The CDR3 DNA reads TGTGCCAGCAGTGCGGGACACAGGAATTCTAACTATGGCTACACCTTC.

The genes are TRBV27 and TRBJ2-7; 8 positions agree with TRBD2. V gave up 5 bases and J gave up 0 bases; unmatched junction bases: 3. The CDR3 loop spans 14 amino acids. Germline CDR1 and CDR2: MNHEY and SMNVEV (reference sequence). The CDR3 region has the DNA TGTGCCAGCAGTCGGACTAGCCACTCCTACGAGCAGTACTTC. Protein product: CASSRTSHSYEQYF.

About this clone itself: The same CDR3 can be traced to other DNA sequences in this sample. The rearrangement links TRBV19 to TRBJ2-5; D call uncertain. Trimming shortened V by 5 bases and J by 4 bases, and 5 bases separated the two germline ends. CDR3 size: 11 residues. CDR1 LNHDA and CDR2 SQIVND come from the germline V gene (reference sequence). CDR3 protein: CASSSRETQYF. The CDR3 bases are TGTGCCAGTAGTTCTCGAGAGACCCAGTACTTC. Variable domain in full (rest from reference TRBV19 and TRBJ2-5): DGGITQSPKYLFRKEGQNVTLSCEQNLNHDAMYWYRQDPGQGLRLIYYSQIVNDFQKGDIAEGYSVSREKKESFPLTVTSAQKNPTAFYLCASSSRETQYFGPGTRLLVL.

The gene calls are TRBV7-9 and TRBJ2-1, with D uncertain. V was pared by 5 bases and J by 7 bases, with 15 bases between. The CDR3 totals 14 residues. Per germline, CDR1 SEHNR and CDR2 FQNEAQ (reference sequence). The CDR3 reads CASSTLSKVNEQFF. CDR3 sequence (DNA): TGTGCCAGCAGCACCCTAAGTAAAGTAAATGAGCAGTTCTTC. Full variable domain (missing parts from reference TRBV7-9 and TRBJ2-1): DTGVSQNPRHKITKRGQNVTFRCDPISEHNRLYWYRQTLGQGPEFLTYFQNEAQLEKSRLLSDRFSAERPKGSFSTLEIQRTEQGDSAMYLCASSTLSKVNEQFFGPGTRLTVL.

The V gene is TRBV28, the J gene TRBJ2-7; TRBD1 agrees at 8 bases. The junction had 7 bases not matched to a gene; V was cut back by 8 bases and J by 1 base. The CDR3 runs to 14 residues. Germline CDR1 and CDR2: MDHEN and SYDVKM. In DNA form, the CDR3 reads TGTGCCAGCGGATTTTGGGACAGGTCCTACGAGCAGTACTTC. As protein: CASGFWDRSYEQYF.

The chain combines TRBV7-9 with TRBJ2-3; D uncertain. The CDR3 covers 12 residues. Trimming pared 5 bases from V and 7 bases from J, leaving 10 bases between. Per germline, CDR1 SEHNR and CDR2 FQNEAQ (reference sequence). The CDR3: CASSPDTYTQYF. The CDR3 DNA reads TGTGCCAGCAGCCCCGACACCTATACGCAGTATTTT.

The genes are TRBV11-3 and TRBJ2-7; 7 bases are shared with TRBD2. CDR1 and CDR2 from the germline V gene are SGHNT and YENEEA. The J segment lost 7 bases and the V segment lost 5 bases, leaving 11 bases of the junction unmatched. This CDR3 has 14 residues. CDR3 sequence (DNA): TGTGCCAGCAGCCCCCTTGCGGGAGCGGGAGAGCAGTACTTC. Amino acid sequence: CASSPLAGAGEQYF.

As regards this clone: The same CDR3 can be traced to other DNA sequences in this sample. This chain uses TRBV29-1 with TRBJ1-5; D may be TRBD1 (6 bases). The V and J ends lost 5 bases and 4 bases respectively, with 9 bases between them. Germline assignment: CDR1 SQVTM and CDR2 ANQGSEA. The CDR3 is 12 residues long. The CDR3 nucleotides read TGCAGCGTTCGGCAGGGGAATCAGCCCCAGCATTTT. This codes for CSVRQGNQPQHF.

Of note for this clone: Other DNA variants within this sample encode the same CDR3. The chain employs TRBV4-1 and TRBJ2-3; D not resolved. CDR1 and CDR2 (germline): MGHRA, YSYEKL. CDR3 length: 12 amino acids. V was cut by 3 bases and J by 3 bases, with 4 bases left in between. CDR3 nucleotides: TGCGCCAGCAGCCACTTAACAGATACGCAGTATTTT. Translation: CASSHLTDTQYF.

As regards this clone: Other DNA sequences in the sample encode the same CDR3. The chain uses TRBV7-9 and TRBJ1-1, with a weak D call TRBD1 (6 bases). The CDR3 extends over 16 amino acids. V was trimmed by 1 base and J by 2 bases, leaving 14 bases between them. Germline CDR1 SEHNR, CDR2 FQNEAQ (reference sequence). The CDR3: CASSLGGAPGNTEAFF. The CDR3 DNA follows: TGTGCCAGCAGCTTAGGGGGGGCGCCGGGAAACACTGAAGCTTTCTTT.

The CDR3 sequence is CASRTRETQYF. CDR3 nucleotide sequence: TGTGCCAGCAGAACAAGGGAGACCCAGTACTTC. V and J are TRBV6-5 and TRBJ2-5, with no clear D. Trimming took off 6 bases at V and 5 bases at J, with 7 bases between the two ends. The CDR3 runs 11 residues. CDR1 and CDR2 (germline): MNHEY, SVGAGI.

V and J are TRBV29-1 and TRBJ1-1; D is undetermined. V lost 6 bases and J lost 3, with 11 bases in between. The CDR3 sequence is 12 residues long. Germline CDR1 SQVTM, CDR2 ANQGSEA. The chain's CDR3 is CSVAFFDTEAFF. DNA for the CDR3: TGCAGCGTAGCTTTCTTTGACACTGAAGCTTTCTTT.

The chain joins TRBV9 to TRBJ2-1, with D possibly being TRBD1 (5 bases). CDR1 and CDR2 (germline): SGDLS, YYNGEE. The CDR3 length is 14 residues. Trimming took 4 bases from V and 8 from J, leaving 16 bases between them. This chain's CDR3 is CASSPRALGDEQFF. The CDR3 DNA is TGTGCCAGCAGCCCCAGGGCCCTAGGGGATGAGCAGTTCTTC.

This chain's CDR3 is CASSYRTSGKETQYF. Here the CDR3 DNA reads TGTGCCAGCAGCTACCGGACTAGCGGAAAAGAGACCCAGTACTTC. This rearrangement joins TRBV27 to TRBJ2-5; 10 bases match TRBD2. This CDR3 region has 15 residues. V dropped 6 bases and J dropped 3; count of bases not matched to a gene: 7. Germline assignment: CDR1 MNHEY and CDR2 SMNVEV (reference sequence).

This clone was counted only a few times. The sample has other DNA sequences that encode this CDR3 too. The V call is TRBV5-1, the J call TRBJ2-7; TRBD1 matches at 9 bases. V lost 3 bases, J lost 6 bases, and 7 bases stayed unmatched. Germline V gene lookup returns CDR1 SGHRS and CDR2 YFSETQ. CDR3 length: 14 amino acids. CDR3 bases: TGCGCCAGCAGCTGGGACAGGGCTCTTGGCGAGCAGTACTTC. It is translated as CASSWDRALGEQYF.

A note on this clone: The junction shows a germline mismatch at one end, possibly a read error. This rearrangement joins TRBV25-1 to TRBJ1-1; TRBD1 is a possible D gene (6 bases). The CDR3 loop spans 12 amino acids. CDR1 MGHDK and CDR2 SYGVNS come from the germline V gene. The CDR3 nucleotides are TGTGCCAGCGGTGACAGGAGGACTGAAGCTTTCTTT. It codes for CASGDRRTEAFF.

The genes are TRBV6-1 and TRBJ2-7; weak D call: TRBD2 (6 bases). Deletions cut 7 bases from V and 0 bases from J, with 10 bases between. In germline, CDR1 is MNHNS, CDR2 SASEGT. This CDR3 region has 13 residues. CDR3 DNA sequence: TGTGCCAGCACTGGGCGGGGCTCCTACGAGCAGTACTTC. Amino acids: CASTGRGSYEQYF.

Points on this clone: Relative to the germline gene, one junction end is altered; a read error may explain this. This chain joins TRBV7-6 and TRBJ2-1, with 10 bases that match TRBD2. Germline V gives CDR1 SGHVS, CDR2 FNYEAQ. The CDR3 covers 16 residues. The CDR3 here is CASSTGLADSSNEQFF. CDR3 in DNA: TGTGCCAGCAGCACCGGACTAGCGGATTCCTCCAATGAGCAGTTCTTC.

The chain links TRBV5-1 to TRBJ2-2, with D possibly matching TRBD1 (5 bases). Trimming cost V 4 bases and J 4 bases, with 11 bases left between them. CDR3 length: 14 amino acids. The germline V gene has CDR1 SGHRS and CDR2 YFSETQ. The CDR3 DNA reads as TGCGCCAGCAGCCACGGACATGGCACCGGGGAGCTGTTTTTT. Protein: CASSHGHGTGELFF.

This chain links TRBV5-1 with TRBJ1-4, with TRBD1 identical over 10 bases. CDR3 length equals 17 residues. Germline assignment: CDR1 SGHRS and CDR2 YFSETQ. V was clipped by 2 bases and J by 7 bases; unmatched bases: 11. CDR3 in DNA: TGCGCCAGCAGCTTAACGCCGTTGGGGACAGGGGTTGAAAAACTGTTTTTT. Translation gives CASSLTPLGTGVEKLFF. The full variable domain, its missing parts supplied by reference TRBV5-1 and TRBJ1-4, is KAGVTQTPRYLIKTRGQQVTLSCSPISGHRSVSWYQQTPGQGLQFLFEYFSETQRNKGNFPGRFSGRQFSNSRSEMNVSTLELGDSALYLCASSLTPLGTGVEKLFFGSGTQLSVL.

This rearrangement joins TRBV27 to TRBJ2-7; D is perhaps TRBD2 (7 bases). This CDR3 is 17 amino acids long. V lost 7 bases, J lost 3 bases, and 25 bases lay in between. Germline values: CDR1 MNHEY, CDR2 SMNVEV (reference sequence). For the CDR3, the DNA is TGTGCCAGCACGCCTGGGGGGGCTAGCGGCAACCTCTACGAGCAGTACTTC. Protein product: CASTPGGASGNLYEQYF.